What follows are 22 T cell receptor beta chains derived from one specimen sequenced in a study of shared T cell receptors in the human thymus. Data came from immunoSEQ multiplex PCR; TCRdb stores just in-frame clones and leaves some out. Among roughly 710,000 clones listed, 75% to 90% were seen once. This sample also appeared in a second study, on human thymus T cells.

The specimen was thymocytes. These receptors came from a girl under three years old with a congenital heart defect.

The chain recombines TRBV5-1 with TRBJ2-3, with a tentative D call TRBD2 (5 bases). Germline values: CDR1 SGHRS, CDR2 YFSETQ. This CDR3 has 14 residues. Trimming pared 0 bases from V and 6 bases from J, leaving 11 bases between. CDR3 protein: CASSLEGDGDTQYF. The CDR3 nucleotides read TGCGCCAGCAGCTTGGAGGGAGACGGGGATACGCAGTATTTT.

CDR3 DNA: TGTGCCAGCAGTTTGGATTCTCAGGAATCCCCTCCTTCCTACGAGCAGTACTTC. This translates into CASSLDSQESPPSYEQYF. This chain connects TRBV27 to TRBJ2-7; no definite D call. Between the trimmed V and J ends, which lost 3 bases and 1 base, there was a span of 22 bases. The CDR3 length is 18 residues. Looked up from germline, CDR1 is MNHEY and CDR2 is SMNVEV (reference sequence).

The rearrangement links TRBV29-1 to TRBJ2-1, with D possibly matching TRBD1 (6 bases). CDR3 length: 24 amino acids. Germline V gene sequence: CDR1 SQVTM, CDR2 ANQGSEA. The V and J ends lost 3 bases and 4 bases respectively, with 43 bases between them. The CDR3 loop reads CSVDVFERQPKESHRTEEYNEQFF. The CDR3 coding sequence is TGCAGCGTTGATGTGTTCGAGCGGCAACCGAAAGAAAGCCATCGGACAGAAGAATACAATGAGCAGTTCTTC.

CDR3 amino acids: CASSQYSGGAGPPLNEKLFF. For the CDR3, the DNA is TGCGCCAGCAGCCAATACTCAGGGGGCGCAGGCCCCCCCCTTAATGAAAAACTGTTTTTT. The chain uses TRBV4-3 and TRBJ1-4, with 8 bases that match TRBD1. The CDR3 runs to 20 residues. With 2 bases clipped from V and 4 bases from J, the junction kept 18 bases outside the gene matches. CDR1 is LGHNA, CDR2 YSLEER, per germline.

J is TRBJ1-4 and V is TRBV19; 7 nucleotides align to TRBD1. V lost 6 bases and J lost 7; bases outside the gene matches: 8. CDR1 and CDR2 (germline): LNHDA, SQIVND (reference sequence). The CDR3 consists of 14 residues. Here the CDR3 reads CASSEDRACEKLFF. CDR3 DNA sequence: TGTGCCAGTAGCGAAGACAGGGCTTGTGAAAAACTGTTTTTT. The variable domain in full, completed from reference TRBV19 and TRBJ1-4, reads DGGITQSPKYLFRKEGQNVTLSCEQNLNHDAMYWYRQDPGQGLRLIYYSQIVNDFQKGDIAEGYSVSREKKESFPLTVTSAQKNPTAFYLCASSEDRACEKLFFGSGTQLSVL.

The gene calls are TRBV6-6 and TRBJ1-1; D unresolved. V lost 5 bases and J 7 bases, leaving 20 bases between the germline ends. The germline gives CDR1 MNHNY, CDR2 SVGAGI (reference sequence). This CDR3 has 15 residues. The CDR3 DNA follows: TGTGCCAGCAGTCCGCGACACGGGAGCGGTCATGAAGCTTTCTTT. Amino acids: CASSPRHGSGHEAFF.

The V and J genes are TRBV25-1 and TRBJ2-1, with 7 bases matching TRBD2. Germline CDR1 is MGHDK and CDR2 is SYGVNS. V lost 8 bases and J lost 3; bases outside the gene matches: 13. CDR3 size: 16 residues. In DNA form, the CDR3 reads TGTGCCAGCTACGGGGTAGGACTAGAAGGCTACAATGAGCAGTTCTTC. Encoded protein: CASYGVGLEGYNEQFF.

This rearrangement joins TRBV27 to TRBJ1-4, with D tentatively TRBD1 (5 bases). The CDR3 has 15 amino acids. Between the trimmed V and J ends, which lost 5 bases and 5 bases, there was a span of 15 bases. Germline V gene sequence: CDR1 MNHEY, CDR2 SMNVEV (reference sequence). CDR3 sequence reads: CASSLRDSRNEKLFF. The CDR3 region has the DNA TGTGCCAGCAGTCTCCGGGACTCGAGGAATGAAAAACTGTTTTTT. Full variable domain (rest looked up from reference TRBV27 and TRBJ1-4): EAQVTQNPRYLITVTGKKLTVTCSQNMNHEYMSWYRQDPGLGLRQIYYSMNVEVTDKGDVPEGYKVSRKEKRNFPLILESPSPNQTSLYFCASSLRDSRNEKLFFGSGTQLSVL.

This rearrangement joins TRBV5-1 to TRBJ2-1; 11 bases line up with TRBD2. The CDR3 spans 18 residues. The trim removed 2 bases at V and 0 bases at J, leaving 7 bases unmatched. Per the germline V gene, CDR1 is SGHRS and CDR2 is YFSETQ. The CDR3 nucleotides read TGCGCCAGCAGCTTTACGATCCTAGCGGGGGGCTCCTACAATGAGCAGTTCTTC. Translation gives CASSFTILAGGSYNEQFF.

V and J are TRBV10-2 and TRBJ1-2, with 8 positions matching TRBD1. Trimming removed 2 bases from V and 7 bases from J; junction bases left unmatched: 12. The germline V gene has CDR1 WSHSY and CDR2 SAAADI. This CDR3 contains 16 residues. The CDR3: CASSEARGLYQAGYTF. In DNA form, the CDR3 reads TGCGCCAGCAGTGAGGCCAGGGGGCTTTATCAGGCTGGCTACACCTTC.

This clone was picked up a small number of times. The chain combines TRBV5-4 with TRBJ2-7, with 13 nucleotides matching TRBD2. CDR1 is SGHNT and CDR2 is YYREEE in the germline V gene (reference sequence). After removal of 1 base from V and 2 bases from J, the junction contained 3 bases not matched to a gene. The length of the CDR3 is 16 residues. CDR3 bases: TGTGCCAGCAGCTTGAGAACTAGCGGGGGGGCCTACGAGCAGTACTTC. This codes for CASSLRTSGGAYEQYF.

The rearrangement joins TRBV4-1 to TRBJ1-5; 7 positions agree with TRBD1. This CDR3 region has 15 residues. In germline, CDR1 is MGHRA, CDR2 YSYEKL. Trimming at V came to 0 bases and at J to 5 bases, leaving 4 bases not matched to a gene. The CDR3 loop is CASSQDRDSHQPQHF. CDR3 nucleotide sequence: TGCGCCAGCAGCCAAGATAGGGACAGTCATCAGCCCCAGCATTTT.

This clone was recorded only once. The chain couples TRBV5-4 to TRBJ1-6; a possible D gene is TRBD1 (5 bases). CDR1 and CDR2 from the germline V gene are SGHNT and YYREEE (reference sequence). The CDR3 has 14 amino acids. The ends were cut back, 4 bases at V and 7 bases at J, with 12 bases in the middle. Here the CDR3 reads CASSPWGGNSPLHF. The CDR3 DNA reads as TGTGCCAGCAGCCCATGGGGCGGCAATTCACCCCTCCACTTT.

CDR3 in DNA: TGCGCAGCCGCCGGGGCGCGGGGGGATGCCTACAATGAGCAGTTCTTC. Its protein is CAAAGARGDAYNEQFF. This chain connects TRBV4-3 to TRBJ2-1; 8 bases fit TRBD2. The CDR3 spans 16 residues. CDR1 and CDR2 (germline): LGHNA, YSLEER.

The chain recombines TRBV28 with TRBJ2-1, with TRBD2 as a possible D gene (5 bases). Germline CDR1 reads MDHEN; CDR2 reads SYDVKM. The CDR3 length is 19 residues. The V and J ends lost 5 bases and 0 bases respectively, with 23 bases between them. CDR3: CASSPPPAGIWSSYNEQFF. In nucleotides, the CDR3 is TGTGCCAGCAGTCCTCCCCCTGCCGGGATCTGGAGCTCCTACAATGAGCAGTTCTTC.

The chain is built from TRBV19 and TRBJ2-5; 12 bases fit TRBD1. Germline-derived CDR1 and CDR2 are LNHDA and SQIVND (reference sequence). Losses at the gene ends were 5 bases for V and 5 bases for J; bases not matched to a gene: 6. The CDR3 spans 15 residues. The CDR3 sequence is CASSRPGQGAETQYF. The CDR3 nucleotides are TGTGCCAGTAGTCGGCCGGGACAGGGGGCTGAGACCCAGTACTTC. The complete variable domain, with remaining parts taken from reference TRBV19 and TRBJ2-5, reads DGGITQSPKYLFRKEGQNVTLSCEQNLNHDAMYWYRQDPGQGLRLIYYSQIVNDFQKGDIAEGYSVSREKKESFPLTVTSAQKNPTAFYLCASSRPGQGAETQYFGPGTRLLVL.

This chain connects TRBV5-4 to TRBJ1-3; D possibly corresponds to TRBD1 (5 bases). Germline values: CDR1 SGHNT, CDR2 YYREEE (reference sequence). CDR3 length equals 16 residues. V lost 1 base and J 0 bases, leaving 11 bases between the germline ends. CDR3 loop: CASSLFGGYSGNTIYF. As DNA, the CDR3 is TGTGCCAGCAGCTTGTTTGGGGGGTACTCTGGAAACACCATATATTTT. The entire variable domain, with the rest obtained from reference TRBV5-4 and TRBJ1-3, is as follows: ETGVTQSPTHLIKTRGQQVTLRCSSQSGHNTVSWYQQALGQGPQFIFQYYREEENGRGNFPPRFSGLQFPNYSSELNVNALELDDSALYLCASSLFGGYSGNTIYFGEGSWLTVV.

The count of this clone is one. This chain links TRBV11-3 with TRBJ2-1; no clear D gene. V lost 3 bases, J lost 9 bases, and 9 bases lay in between. This CDR3 comprises 12 residues. Germline loops: CDR1 SGHNT, CDR2 YENEEA. The CDR3 sequence is CASSLPRGEQFF. The DNA of the CDR3 is TGTGCCAGCAGCTTGCCCCGAGGTGAGCAGTTCTTC.

The chain carries TRBV6-1 and TRBJ2-1; 9 positions match TRBD2. Germline V gene lookup returns CDR1 MNHNS and CDR2 SASEGT. The CDR3 extends over 15 amino acids. V was clipped by 2 bases and J by 4 bases; unmatched bases: 3. The chain's CDR3 is CASSERGGAYNEQFF. The CDR3 coding sequence is TGTGCCAGCAGTGAACGCGGGGGGGCTTACAATGAGCAGTTCTTC.

The chain combines TRBV9 with TRBJ2-2; 12 nucleotides agree with TRBD2. Germline V CDR1 and CDR2: SGDLS, YYNGEE. V dropped 2 bases and J dropped 1; count of bases not matched to a gene: 0. The CDR3 contains 16 residues. The CDR3 DNA follows: TGTGCCAGCAGCGTGGGACTAGCGGGGAACACCGGGGAGCTGTTTTTT. Translation: CASSVGLAGNTGELFF.

Written as DNA, the CDR3 is TGTGCCAGTACCGGGGAATCGGAAGCTTTCTTT. Translated, it gives CASTGESEAFF. This chain uses TRBV7-8 with TRBJ1-1, with D uncertain. Trimming left V 9 bases short and J 8 bases short, with 13 bases between. The CDR3 covers 11 residues. Germline V lookup: CDR1 SGHVS, CDR2 FQNEAQ.

The rearrangement uses TRBV7-2 and TRBJ1-5; TRBD1 matches at 8 bases. The CDR3 consists of 17 residues. In germline, CDR1 is SGHTA, CDR2 FQGNSA. The V and J ends lost 3 bases and 1 base, in that order; junction bases with no gene match: 8. The chain's CDR3 is CASSFRQDRASNQPQHF. CDR3 nucleotide sequence: TGTGCCAGCAGCTTTCGGCAGGACAGGGCGAGCAATCAGCCCCAGCATTTT.